What follows are 31 T cell receptor beta chains derived from one specimen sequenced in a study of shared clonotypes between healthy human individuals (TCRdb year 2020). Library construction relied on the immunoSEQ multiplex PCR assay. Held by TCRdb, this immuneACCESS table contains in-frame sequences only and omits some clones. Under half of the omission traces to an unresolved V gene where checked; the cause of the rest is unknown. This sample is represented by about 1.5 million clones; 95% to 99% of them were singletons. Roughly 0.4% of the sample rests with the top ten. Source material: naive CD4+ T cells sorted from blood. Per the publication, the cell subset or site label means: CD45RA+ positively selected. These receptors originate from a man younger than 45 in good health.

For the CDR3, the DNA is TGTGCCAGCTCACCGTCAGGGTGGCGGACTAATGAAAAACTGTTTTTT. Residues: CASSPSGWRTNEKLFF. The V call is TRBV18, the J call TRBJ1-4; tentative D call: TRBD1 (5 bases). The germline V gene has CDR1 KGHSH and CDR2 LQKENI. There are 16 residues in the CDR3. Trimming left V 3 bases short and J 2 bases short, with 13 bases between.

The chain couples TRBV29-1 to TRBJ1-1, with TRBD1 as a possible D gene (6 bases). V was trimmed by 6 bases and J by 7 bases, leaving 18 bases between them. The germline CDR1 and CDR2 sequences are SQVTM and ANQGSEA. The CDR3 contains 13 residues. The CDR3 is CSVADRSLNEAFF. The DNA for the CDR3 is TGCAGCGTGGCAGACAGGTCGCTGAATGAAGCTTTCTTT.

The rearrangement links TRBV19 to TRBJ2-1; D uncertain. The CDR3 sequence is 16 residues long. V gave up 5 bases and J gave up 6 bases, with 20 bases separating them. Germline assignment: CDR1 LNHDA and CDR2 SQIVND (reference sequence). The CDR3 region has the DNA TGTGCCAGTAGTCATGACTCGGGCCTAACACTCAATGAGCAGTTCTTC. Amino acid sequence: CASSHDSGLTLNEQFF.

This chain connects TRBV5-1 to TRBJ1-2, with a weak D call TRBD1 (5 bases). With 2 bases removed from V and 5 bases from J, the gap between germline ends came to 10 bases. From germline, CDR1 is SGHRS and CDR2 YFSETQ. The CDR3 runs to 13 residues. This CDR3 is CASSFDREYGYTF. The CDR3 bases are TGCGCCAGCAGCTTTGACAGAGAGTATGGCTACACCTTC.

The chain combines TRBV7-6 with TRBJ2-7; 14 nucleotides agree with TRBD2. Trimming removed 1 base from V and 6 bases from J; junction bases left unmatched: 5. The CDR3 length is 16 residues. Germline lookup yields CDR1 SGHVS and CDR2 FNYEAQ. The CDR3 nucleotides read TGTGCCAGCAGCTTAGGACTAGCGGGAGGGAGAGGCGAGCAGTACTTC. Translated, it gives CASSLGLAGGRGEQYF.

The chain uses TRBV9 and TRBJ2-7; perhaps TRBD2 as D (6 bases). V was shortened by 0 bases and J by 0 bases, with 7 bases between the two germline ends. This CDR3 region has 14 residues. Per germline, CDR1 SGDLS and CDR2 YYNGEE. The CDR3 here is CASSVEDYSYEQYF. CDR3 nucleotide sequence: TGTGCCAGCAGCGTAGAGGACTACTCCTACGAGCAGTACTTC.

The rearrangement joins TRBV19 to TRBJ2-5; 8 nucleotides align to TRBD1. This CDR3 has 15 residues. The germline gives CDR1 LNHDA, CDR2 SQIVND (reference sequence). V lost 3 bases, J lost 2 bases, and 5 bases stayed unmatched. The CDR3 bases are TGTGCCAGTAGTATTGCAGGGGGCAATCAAGAGACCCAGTACTTC. Translation gives CASSIAGGNQETQYF. Full variable domain (rest looked up from reference TRBV19 and TRBJ2-5): DGGITQSPKYLFRKEGQNVTLSCEQNLNHDAMYWYRQDPGQGLRLIYYSQIVNDFQKGDIAEGYSVSREKKESFPLTVTSAQKNPTAFYLCASSIAGGNQETQYFGPGTRLLVL.

V is TRBV7-8 and J is TRBJ2-3; D call uncertain. V lost 5 bases to trimming and J lost 6 bases, with 9 bases between them. This CDR3 is 12 amino acids long. The germline CDR1 and CDR2 sequences are SGHVS and FQNEAQ. CDR3: CASSRNSDTQYF. CDR3 coding DNA: TGTGCCAGCAGCCGAAATTCGGATACGCAGTATTTT.

This chain links TRBV2 with TRBJ2-2, with D perhaps given as TRBD1 or TRBD2 (6 bases each). Germline values: CDR1 SNHLY, CDR2 FYNNEI. Deletions cut 8 bases from V and 1 base from J, with 17 bases between. The CDR3 is 16 residues long. The CDR3 bases are TGTGCCAGCGGGGGGCGGGGCCATGGGAACACCGGGGAGCTGTTTTTT. Protein product: CASGGRGHGNTGELFF.

This clone appeared a single time. This chain's CDR3 is CASSKNRDTYTGELFF. The CDR3 region has the DNA TGTGCCAGTAGTAAAAACCGGGACACGTACACCGGGGAGCTGTTTTTT. The V call is TRBV19, the J call TRBJ2-2; possibly TRBD1 for D (6 bases). Germline values: CDR1 LNHDA, CDR2 SQIVND (reference sequence). V shed 4 bases and J shed 3 bases, with 15 bases lying between them. The CDR3 covers 16 residues.

The chain employs TRBV15 and TRBJ1-2; D may be TRBD1 (6 bases). Germline V gene lookup returns CDR1 LNHNV and CDR2 YYDKDF (reference sequence). V lost 1 base, J lost 2 bases, and 11 bases lay in between. The CDR3 consists of 15 residues. The DNA for the CDR3 is TGTGCCACCAGCAGAGGTGGGACACCGAACTATGGCTACACCTTC. Its translation is CATSRGGTPNYGYTF.

This chain connects TRBV7-2 to TRBJ2-7, with D tentatively TRBD1 (5 bases). The germline gives CDR1 SGHTA, CDR2 FQGNSA. The ends were cut back, 4 bases at V and 2 bases at J, with 9 bases in the middle. The CDR3 consists of 13 residues. CDR3 sequence reads: CASSWGRTYEQYF. DNA for the CDR3: TGTGCCAGCAGCTGGGGCAGGACCTACGAGCAGTACTTC.

The J gene is TRBJ2-3, the V gene TRBV27, with 7 bases that match TRBD2. Germline assignment: CDR1 MNHEY and CDR2 SMNVEV (reference sequence). Trimming cost V 2 bases and J 2 bases; bases outside gene matches: 4. The CDR3 contains 15 residues. CDR3 sequence reads: CASSLIAGVTDTQYF. The CDR3 nucleotides are TGTGCCAGCAGTTTAATCGCGGGGGTCACAGATACGCAGTATTTT.

The chain links TRBV6-5 to TRBJ2-7; tentatively, D is TRBD1 (6 bases). Germline CDR1 is MNHEY and CDR2 is SVGAGI. The CDR3 sequence is 15 residues long. Trimming left V 8 bases short and J 7 bases short, with 24 bases between. CDR3: CASSLVLSRDTEQYF. The CDR3 DNA follows: TGTGCCAGCTCTTTGGTCCTTTCCAGGGACACGGAGCAGTACTTC.

In DNA form, the CDR3 reads TGTGCCAGCAGCCCGGGACCGGGCAGGGGGCTGGTCGGCACTGAAGCTTTCTTT. It specifies CASSPGPGRGLVGTEAFF. The V and J genes are TRBV7-3 and TRBJ1-1, with TRBD1 matching over 8 bases. The CDR3 is made up of 18 amino acids. After removal of 5 bases from V and 4 bases from J, the junction contained 18 bases not matched to a gene. Per germline, CDR1 SGHTA and CDR2 FQGTGA.

The chain recombines TRBV7-6 with TRBJ2-3, with 8 nucleotides matching TRBD2. The CDR3 extends over 18 amino acids. Trimming removed 1 base from V and 2 bases from J; junction bases left unmatched: 11. Germline-derived CDR1 and CDR2 are SGHVS and FNYEAQ. For the CDR3, the DNA is TGTGCCAGCAGCTTAGTTGGGCGGGGACTAGGGGCCACAGATACGCAGTATTTT. This gives the protein CASSLVGRGLGATDTQYF.

The V call is TRBV2, the J call TRBJ1-1; the D gene is possibly TRBD1 (5 bases). Deletions cut 5 bases from V and 4 bases from J, with 14 bases between. Germline CDR1 and CDR2: SNHLY and FYNNEI. CDR3 length: 14 amino acids. The CDR3 DNA reads TGTGCCAGCAGTACAAGCACAGGTGGCACTGAAGCTTTCTTT. Translating gives CASSTSTGGTEAFF. The variable domain in full, with the rest retrieved from reference TRBV2 and TRBJ1-1, is EPEVTQTPSHQVTQMGQEVILRCVPISNHLYFYWYRQILGQKVEFLVSFYNNEISEKSEIFDDQFSVERPDGSNFTLKIRSTKLEDSAMYFCASSTSTGGTEAFFGQGTRLTVV.

The rearrangement links TRBV28 to TRBJ2-5, with 8 bases identical to TRBD2. Unmatched junction bases numbered 5, after V lost 2 bases and J lost 3 bases. Germline V gives CDR1 MDHEN, CDR2 SYDVKM. The CDR3 length is 15 residues. In DNA, the CDR3 is TGTGCCAGCAGTTTAGCGGGAGGCTGGGAAGAGACCCAGTACTTC. This translates into CASSLAGGWEETQYF.

The V and J genes are TRBV9 and TRBJ2-7; 8 positions agree with TRBD1. V shed 3 bases and J 9 bases; nucleotides not matched to a gene: 20. CDR3 size: 17 residues. CDR1 and CDR2 from the germline V gene are SGDLS and YYNGEE. This CDR3 reads CASSAGPGGDRGPGQYF. CDR3 sequence (DNA): TGTGCCAGCAGCGCCGGACCCGGAGGAGACAGGGGCCCCGGGCAGTACTTC.

The gene calls are TRBV5-5 and TRBJ2-3, with D unclear. Germline loops: CDR1 SGHKS, CDR2 YYEKEE (reference sequence). This CDR3 comprises 14 residues. Trimming took 4 bases from V and 1 from J, leaving 10 bases between them. The CDR3 protein is CASSRWSGTDTQYF. CDR3 DNA sequence: TGTGCCAGCAGCCGGTGGAGCGGCACAGATACGCAGTATTTT.

This chain links TRBV15 with TRBJ2-7; 8 nucleotides align to TRBD2. The CDR3 is 15 residues long. The junction had 11 bases not matched to a gene; V was cut back by 5 bases and J by 5 bases. Germline values: CDR1 LNHNV, CDR2 YYDKDF (reference sequence). The CDR3 region is CATSLGPAGAHEQYF. Written as DNA, the CDR3 is TGTGCCACCAGCCTCGGGCCAGCGGGAGCCCACGAGCAGTACTTC.

J is TRBJ2-3 and V is TRBV29-1, with 8 bases identical to TRBD2. Germline trimming cut 7 bases from V and 6 bases from J; bases unmatched to any gene: 21. Germline values: CDR1 SQVTM, CDR2 ANQGSEA. This CDR3 is 17 amino acids long. CDR3 nucleotide sequence: TGCAGCGGGTTCGGAGGGAGCGGGAGAGGGTTGGCTGATACGCAGTATTTT. This translates into CSGFGGSGRGLADTQYF.

The rearrangement joins TRBV27 to TRBJ1-2; D call uncertain. Germline CDR1 is MNHEY and CDR2 is SMNVEV (reference sequence). This CDR3 is built from 15 residues. V was pared by 3 bases and J by 6 bases, with 17 bases between. The CDR3 region is CASSFSPSGENGYTF. Written as DNA, the CDR3 is TGTGCCAGCAGTTTTTCCCCGAGCGGTGAAAATGGCTACACCTTC.

The chain employs TRBV4-3 and TRBJ2-1, with D hard to call. The CDR3 runs to 15 residues. Germline loops: CDR1 LGHNA, CDR2 YSLEER. V gave up 0 bases and J gave up 7 bases, with 13 bases separating them. CDR3 in amino acids: CASSQESRGYNEQFF. The CDR3 bases are TGCGCCAGCAGCCAAGAATCCCGAGGATATAATGAGCAGTTCTTC.

The chain uses TRBV7-2 and TRBJ2-3; D remains ambiguous. The CDR3 totals 15 residues. Germline V lookup: CDR1 SGHTA, CDR2 FQGNSA. The ends were cut back, 5 bases at V and 1 base at J, with 13 bases in the middle. CDR3 loop: CASSNGVLGTDTQYF. CDR3 nucleotides: TGTGCCAGCAGCAATGGAGTTCTCGGCACAGATACGCAGTATTTT.

The rearrangement uses TRBV5-6 and TRBJ1-5; 9 bases are shared with TRBD1. CDR1 and CDR2 from the germline V gene are SGHDT and YYEEEE. V lost 1 base to trimming and J lost 4 bases; unmatched junction nucleotides: 3. The length of the CDR3 is 15 residues. The CDR3, as DNA: TGTGCCAGCAGCTTGTCCGGGACAGGGAATCAGCCCCAGCATTTT. This gives the protein CASSLSGTGNQPQHF. The entire variable domain, with the rest obtained from reference TRBV5-6 and TRBJ1-5, is as follows: DAGVTQSPTHLIKTRGQQVTLRCSPKSGHDTVSWYQQALGQGPQFIFQYYEEEERQRGNFPDRFSGHQFPNYSSELNVNALLLGDSALYLCASSLSGTGNQPQHFGDGTRLSIL.

In DNA, the CDR3 is TGTGCCATCAGTGAGGGCAGGGGTCTAGGGCAGCAGTACTTC. It yields the protein CAISEGRGLGQQYF. The chain uses TRBV10-3 and TRBJ2-7; perhaps TRBD1 as D (6 bases). Trimming removed 2 bases from V and 8 bases from J, with 16 bases in between. CDR3 length: 14 residues. Germline assignment: CDR1 ENHRY and CDR2 SYGVKD.

The chain couples TRBV7-9 to TRBJ1-3, with D perhaps matching TRBD1 (5 bases). Germline assignment: CDR1 SEHNR and CDR2 FQNEAQ (reference sequence). The CDR3 loop spans 15 amino acids. V lost 1 base to trimming and J lost 6 bases, with 13 bases between them. CDR3 in amino acids: CASSLVDRILNTIYF. In nucleotides, the CDR3 is TGTGCCAGCAGCTTAGTCGACAGAATACTAAACACCATATATTTT.

V is TRBV4-3 and J is TRBJ2-7, with D uncertain. V was clipped by 0 bases and J by 2 bases, with 8 bases between them. CDR3 length: 14 residues. The V gene's germline CDR1 is LGHNA and CDR2 YSLEER. CDR3 DNA: TGCGCCAGCAGCCAAGATACAGAAACCTACGAGCAGTACTTC. Translated: CASSQDTETYEQYF.

The chain is built from TRBV28 and TRBJ2-7; D gene ambiguous. Trimming took 7 bases from V and 3 from J, leaving 13 bases between them. The CDR3 sequence is 13 residues long. Germline V gene data show CDR1 as MDHEN and CDR2 as SYDVKM. CDR3 DNA: TGTGCCAGCACTCAGTTTAGTGGCTACGAGCAGTACTTC. It encodes CASTQFSGYEQYF.

The chain employs TRBV28 and TRBJ2-1; D might be TRBD2 (5 bases). Trimming left V 1 base short and J 9 bases short, with 16 bases between. Germline CDR1 and CDR2: MDHEN and SYDVKM. CDR3 length: 15 residues. CDR3 in amino acids: CASSLFEGLGREQFF. The CDR3, as DNA: TGTGCCAGCAGTTTATTCGAGGGTCTTGGGCGTGAGCAGTTCTTC. The full variable domain, in which reference TRBV28 and TRBJ2-1 provide the parts outside the CDR3, is DVKVTQSSRYLVKRTGEKVFLECVQDMDHENMFWYRQDPGLGLRLIYFSYDVKMKEKGDIPEGYSVSREKKERFSLILESASTNQTSMYLCASSLFEGLGREQFFGPGTRLTVL.